The 21 T cell receptor beta chains below all came from one sample that was sequenced in a study of shared clonotypes between healthy human individuals. Measured with immunoSEQ multiplex PCR; TCRdb has only the in-frame clones, and not every one. The sample records about 1.5 million clones, around 95% being singletons. Sequencing was performed on naive CD4+ T cells sorted from blood. The subset denotes: CD45RA+ positively selected. The source is a man under 40 in good health.

The gene calls are TRBV10-3 and TRBJ1-5; possibly TRBD1 for D (5 bases). Trimming removed 10 bases at V and 3 bases at J, with 16 bases between. CDR1 and CDR2 (germline): ENHRY, SYGVKD. CDR3 length: 14 residues. This chain's CDR3 is CATCQGSTNQPQHF. CDR3 sequence (DNA): TGTGCCACCTGCCAGGGCAGTACCAATCAGCCCCAGCATTTT.

The V gene is TRBV7-2, the J gene TRBJ2-7; 10 bases fit TRBD2. Looked up from germline, CDR1 is SGHTA and CDR2 is FQGNSA. The trim removed 5 bases at V and 6 bases at J, leaving 16 bases unmatched. This CDR3 is 17 amino acids long. The CDR3 DNA reads TGTGCCAGCAGCAACCCGCGGACTAGCGGCCATTCTTTCGAGCAGTACTTC. This codes for CASSNPRTSGHSFEQYF.

This chain uses TRBV28 with TRBJ1-5; 11 bases match TRBD1. The CDR3 has 17 residues. Trimming took 5 bases from V and 0 from J; bases not matched to a gene: 6. Per germline, CDR1 MDHEN and CDR2 SYDVKM. CDR3 sequence (DNA): TGTGCCAGCAGTATCTGGGACAGGGGGAATAGCAATCAGCCCCAGCATTTT. Translated, it gives CASSIWDRGNSNQPQHF.

This sequence joins TRBV7-9 and TRBJ1-4, with 8 nucleotides matching TRBD1. CDR1 and CDR2 (germline): SEHNR, FQNEAQ (reference sequence). J lost 5 bases, V lost 2 bases, and 4 bases had no gene match. This CDR3 comprises 15 residues. CDR3 bases: TGTGCCAGCAGCTTACGGGGACAGGAAAATGAAAAACTGTTTTTT. The encoded protein is CASSLRGQENEKLFF.

The chain combines TRBV6-5 with TRBJ2-2; D remains ambiguous. Germline-derived CDR1 and CDR2 are MNHEY and SVGAGI. The CDR3 has 14 amino acids. Trimming took off 5 bases at V and 1 base at J, with 8 bases between the two ends. This CDR3 reads CASSPHRNTGELFF. DNA of the CDR3: TGTGCCAGCAGTCCCCACAGGAACACCGGGGAGCTGTTTTTT.

V and J are TRBV19 and TRBJ2-7; D unclear. The CDR3 covers 14 residues. Germline V CDR1 and CDR2: LNHDA, SQIVND (reference sequence). V shed 6 bases and J shed 2 bases, with 14 bases lying between them. CDR3 sequence (DNA): TGTGCCAGTAGGCCGCGGCAGGCCACCTACGAGCAGTACTTC. Protein product: CASRPRQATYEQYF. Combining the CDR3 with reference TRBV19 and TRBJ2-7 gives the whole variable domain DGGITQSPKYLFRKEGQNVTLSCEQNLNHDAMYWYRQDPGQGLRLIYYSQIVNDFQKGDIAEGYSVSREKKESFPLTVTSAQKNPTAFYLCASRPRQATYEQYFGPGTRLTVT.

The rearrangement uses TRBV7-2 and TRBJ1-1, with D perhaps matching TRBD1 (6 bases). The V gene's germline CDR1 is SGHTA and CDR2 FQGNSA. Trimming removed 2 bases from V and 1 base from J, with 8 bases in between. The CDR3 covers 14 residues. The chain's CDR3 is CASSLSRGNTEAFF. The CDR3, as DNA: TGTGCCAGCAGCTTATCCAGGGGGAACACTGAAGCTTTCTTT.

The genes are TRBV19 and TRBJ2-1, with D perhaps TRBD2 (6 bases). V lost 5 bases, J lost 2 bases, and 10 bases lay in between. CDR3 size: 14 residues. Germline CDR1 is LNHDA and CDR2 is SQIVND (reference sequence). The CDR3 DNA reads as TGTGCCAGTAGTGTGCGGGAAACCTACAATGAGCAGTTCTTC. It specifies CASSVRETYNEQFF.

The V call is TRBV5-1, the J call TRBJ2-3; D unclear. This CDR3 region has 17 residues. V was cut by 2 bases and J by 2 bases, with 18 bases left in between. Germline CDR1 SGHRS, CDR2 YFSETQ. CDR3 loop: CASSFPLGEVVTDTQYF. The CDR3 DNA reads as TGCGCCAGCAGCTTTCCCTTAGGTGAGGTGGTCACAGATACGCAGTATTTT.

This chain joins TRBV28 and TRBJ2-1; TRBD2 matches at 8 bases. Germline V gene sequence: CDR1 MDHEN, CDR2 SYDVKM. J lost 4 bases, V lost 11 bases, and 7 bases had no gene match. This CDR3 has 13 amino acids. This chain's CDR3 is CAAGTRRYNEQFF. The CDR3 coding sequence is TGTGCCGCCGGGACTAGGCGGTACAATGAGCAGTTCTTC.

The V and J genes are TRBV28 and TRBJ1-2; 8 positions agree with TRBD1. This CDR3 contains 15 residues. The germline CDR1 and CDR2 sequences are MDHEN and SYDVKM. V lost 6 bases to trimming and J lost 5 bases; unmatched junction nucleotides: 11. In DNA, the CDR3 is TGTGCCAGCAGCCCTGACCCGGGACAGGCATATGGCTACACCTTC. Translation: CASSPDPGQAYGYTF.

The chain is built from TRBV19 and TRBJ1-2; D remains unclear. V was pared by 5 bases and J by 4 bases, with 11 bases between. Germline V gives CDR1 LNHDA, CDR2 SQIVND (reference sequence). The CDR3 covers 13 residues. As DNA, the CDR3 is TGTGCCAGTAGTCCCCGCGAGATCTATGGCTACACCTTC. It is translated as CASSPREIYGYTF.

The V and J genes are TRBV19 and TRBJ2-2, with 7 bases that match TRBD1. Germline values: CDR1 LNHDA, CDR2 SQIVND (reference sequence). There are 15 residues in the CDR3. Losses at the gene ends were 7 bases for V and 1 base for J; bases not matched to a gene: 6. In nucleotides, the CDR3 is TGTGCCAGTACCGTGACAGGGTTGAACACCGGGGAGCTGTTTTTT. Its protein is CASTVTGLNTGELFF.

The V and J genes are TRBV25-1 and TRBJ1-1; 9 nucleotides align to TRBD1. V gave up 5 bases and J gave up 3 bases; unmatched junction bases: 7. There are 15 residues in the CDR3. Germline V gene lookup returns CDR1 MGHDK and CDR2 SYGVNS. Here the CDR3 DNA reads TGTGCCAGCAGTTCTCCAAGGACAGGGGACACTGAAGCTTTCTTT. As protein: CASSSPRTGDTEAFF.

A remark on this clone: The same CDR3 arises from other DNA sequences in this sample as well. The CDR3 DNA follows: TGTGCCAGCAGCTACAGGGGTGACACAGATACGCAGTATTTT. It is translated as CASSYRGDTDTQYF. The gene calls are TRBV6-5 and TRBJ2-3; 7 nucleotides match TRBD1. This CDR3 has 14 amino acids. With V trimmed by 6 bases and J by 2 bases, 5 bases remained unmatched. CDR1 is MNHEY and CDR2 is SVGAGI in the germline V gene.

This chain links TRBV6-1 with TRBJ2-7, with D unresolved. The CDR3 has 15 amino acids. In germline, CDR1 is MNHNS, CDR2 SASEGT. V lost 1 base and J lost 2, with 12 bases in between. CDR3 region: CASSEDAPGPYEQYF. In DNA form, the CDR3 reads TGTGCCAGCAGTGAAGACGCCCCGGGCCCCTACGAGCAGTACTTC.

For the CDR3, the DNA is TGTGCCAGCAACGCCCGGGACAGGGGCACAGATACGCAGTATTTT. Amino acid sequence: CASNARDRGTDTQYF. This sequence joins TRBV5-4 and TRBJ2-3, with 9 bases lining up with TRBD1. Germline V gives CDR1 SGHNT, CDR2 YYREEE (reference sequence). CDR3 length: 15 residues. Germline trimming cut 6 bases from V and 1 base from J; bases unmatched to any gene: 6.

The rearrangement links TRBV28 to TRBJ1-4; 7 nucleotides match TRBD1. Germline CDR1 and CDR2: MDHEN and SYDVKM. V was clipped by 2 bases and J by 5 bases; unmatched bases: 2. This CDR3 is built from 14 residues. The CDR3 DNA sequence: TGTGCCAGCAGTTTAAGGGACAGAAATGAAAAACTGTTTTTT. Translating gives CASSLRDRNEKLFF. The whole variable domain, filled in from reference TRBV28 and TRBJ1-4, reads DVKVTQSSRYLVKRTGEKVFLECVQDMDHENMFWYRQDPGLGLRLIYFSYDVKMKEKGDIPEGYSVSREKKERFSLILESASTNQTSMYLCASSLRDRNEKLFFGSGTQLSVL.

This chain joins TRBV4-2 and TRBJ2-2; possible D gene TRBD1, 6 bases. This CDR3 comprises 16 residues. CDR1 and CDR2 (germline): LGHNA, YNFKEQ. The ends were cut back, 2 bases at V and 1 base at J, with 11 bases in the middle. CDR3 coding DNA: TGTGCCAGCAGCCAACCGACAGGCCTGAACACCGGGGAGCTGTTTTTT. Its protein is CASSQPTGLNTGELFF.

This chain joins TRBV7-2 and TRBJ2-1; D might be TRBD2 (7 bases). Germline lookup yields CDR1 SGHTA and CDR2 FQGNSA. This CDR3 is built from 15 residues. The germline V and J ends were trimmed by 2 bases and 5 bases, with 13 bases remaining between them. The CDR3 nucleotides are TGTGCCAGCAGCTTACGCGGGGGCGGGAACAATGAGCAGTTCTTC. This codes for CASSLRGGGNNEQFF.

The CDR3 DNA follows: TGCGCCAGCAGTGGAGAGCGGACTTACACCGGGGAGCTGTTTTTT. Protein sequence: CASSGERTYTGELFF. The chain is built from TRBV10-2 and TRBJ2-2; D may be TRBD2 (5 bases). The CDR3 covers 15 residues. V shed 4 bases and J shed 3 bases, with 12 bases lying between them. CDR1 WSHSY and CDR2 SAAADI come from the germline V gene.